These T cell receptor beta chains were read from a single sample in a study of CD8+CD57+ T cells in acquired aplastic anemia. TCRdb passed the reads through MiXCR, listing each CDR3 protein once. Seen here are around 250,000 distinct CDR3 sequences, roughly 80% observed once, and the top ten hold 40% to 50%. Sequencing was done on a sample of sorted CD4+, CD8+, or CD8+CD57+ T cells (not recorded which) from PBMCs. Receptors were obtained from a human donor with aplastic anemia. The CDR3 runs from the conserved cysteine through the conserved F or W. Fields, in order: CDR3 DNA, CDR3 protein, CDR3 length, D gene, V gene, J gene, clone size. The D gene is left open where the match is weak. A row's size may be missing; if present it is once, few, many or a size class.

CDR3nt: TGTGCCAGCGGATTGGAGCGGGTCGTCTTGAACACTGAAGCTTTCTTT
CDR3aa: CASGLERVVLNTEAFF
len: 16
d_gene: NA
v_gene: TRBV5-6
j_gene: TRBJ1-1
abundance: NA

CDR3nt: TGTGCCAGCAGCTTAGATCAGACAGAGAAGCCCCAGCCTTTT
CDR3aa: CASSLDQTEKPQPF
len: 14
d_gene: NA
v_gene: TRBV7-3
j_gene: TRBJ1-5
abundance: NA

CDR3nt: TGTGCCAGCAGCGATCAAAGCAGCGGGGGGAGCGATGAGCAGTTCTTC
CDR3aa: CASSDQSSGGSDEQFF
len: 16
d_gene: TRBD2
v_gene: TRBV5-1
j_gene: TRBJ2-1
abundance: NA

CDR3nt: TGTGCCAGCAGCCATGGGGAAAACACTGAAGCTTTCTTT
CDR3aa: CASSHGENTEAFF
len: 13
d_gene: NA
v_gene: TRBV27
j_gene: TRBJ1-1
abundance: many

CDR3nt: TGTGCCAGCAGCTTAGCGGGAGGCCACGATACGAACGATCTGACTTTC
CDR3aa: CASSLAGGHDTNDLTF
len: 16
d_gene: NA
v_gene: TRBV7-8
j_gene: TRBJ2-6
abundance: NA

CDR3nt: TGTGCCATCAGCGTAGCTAGCGGGGGCGCTAAGCAGTATTTC
CDR3aa: CAISVASGGAKQYF
len: 14
d_gene: TRBD2
v_gene: TRBV7-8
j_gene: TRBJ2-1
abundance: NA

CDR3nt: TGTGCCGGACAGGTGGCTTCGGCGACGCAGTATTTT
CDR3aa: CAGQVASATQYF
len: 12
d_gene: TRBD1
v_gene: TRBV7-9
j_gene: TRBJ2-3
abundance: once

CDR3nt: TGTGCCAGCAGCACCGGTCCAGAGAACACCGGGCAGTTGTTC
CDR3aa: CASSTGPENTGQLF
len: 14
d_gene: NA
v_gene: TRBV7-9
j_gene: TRBJ2-5
abundance: NA

CDR3nt: TGTGCCAGCAGAGAGGGAGGGGCGGGAAGTCTGTCCTTC
CDR3aa: CASREGGAGSLSF
len: 13
d_gene: TRBD2
v_gene: TRBV2
j_gene: TRBJ2-1
abundance: NA

CDR3nt: TGTGCTAGCAGCTTTAGAGTCACAGATACGCAGTATTTT
CDR3aa: CASSFRVTDTQYF
len: 13
d_gene: NA
v_gene: TRBV7-7
j_gene: TRBJ2-3
abundance: NA

CDR3nt: TGTGCCAGCAGCATGACAGGGGGCGCCGACAATGAGCAGACCTTC
CDR3aa: CASSMTGGADNEQTF
len: 15
d_gene: TRBD1
v_gene: TRBV19
j_gene: TRBJ1-2
abundance: NA

CDR3nt: TGTGCCAGCAGCTTGCCGACAAGAAGCACAGATACGCAGTATTTT
CDR3aa: CASSLPTRSTDTQYF
len: 15
d_gene: NA
v_gene: TRBV5-6
j_gene: TRBJ2-3
abundance: NA

CDR3nt: TGTGCCAGCAGCCCTACAGGGATCACAGATACGCAGTATTTT
CDR3aa: CASSPTGITDTQYF
len: 14
d_gene: NA
v_gene: TRBV7-4
j_gene: TRBJ2-3
abundance: NA

CDR3nt: TGTGCCAGCAGCCCGGGGCAGGAGAGGGTCTACGAGCAGTACTTC
CDR3aa: CASSPGQERVYEQYF
len: 15
d_gene: NA
v_gene: TRBV9
j_gene: TRBJ2-7
abundance: NA

CDR3nt: TGTGCCTGGAGGGAGCCTGGGGCCAACGTCCTGACTTTC
CDR3aa: CAWREPGANVLTF
len: 13
d_gene: NA
v_gene: TRBV30
j_gene: TRBJ2-6
abundance: NA

CDR3nt: TGTGCCAGCAGTTTAGCCGCGAAAGAGGAGATCTTCGGCTTC
CDR3aa: CASSLAAKEEIFGF
len: 14
d_gene: NA
v_gene: TRBV7-2
j_gene: TRBJ2-5
abundance: NA

CDR3nt: TGCGCCAGCAGCTTGGCTCCCATTTACGAGCAGTACTTC
CDR3aa: CASSLAPIYEQYF
len: 13
d_gene: NA
v_gene: TRBV5-1
j_gene: TRBJ2-7
abundance: NA

CDR3nt: TGTGCCAGCAGCCAACGTATGGCTCGCGGGAGGGATGAGACCCAGTACTTC
CDR3aa: CASSQRMARGRDETQYF
len: 17
d_gene: TRBD2
v_gene: TRBV11-3
j_gene: TRBJ2-5
abundance: NA

CDR3nt: TGTGCCAGCAGCTTGACGGCCTATACCGATACCCAGTATTTT
CDR3aa: CASSLTAYTDTQYF
len: 14
d_gene: NA
v_gene: TRBV7-8
j_gene: TRBJ2-3
abundance: NA

CDR3nt: TGTGCCAGCAGCCAAACGGGCAACCAAGAGACTCGCTACACCTTC
CDR3aa: CASSQTGNQETRYTF
len: 15
d_gene: NA
v_gene: TRBV7-2
j_gene: TRBJ1-2
abundance: NA

CDR3nt: TGTGCCAGCAGCTTACTAGCGGGGGGGACAGATACGCAGTATTTT
CDR3aa: CASSLLAGGTDTQYF
len: 15
d_gene: TRBD2
v_gene: TRBV7-3
j_gene: TRBJ2-3
abundance: NA

CDR3nt: TGTGCCAGCAGCTTACCGGGAGGTCCCGATACGCATGATCAGTTCTTC
CDR3aa: CASSLPGGPDTHDQFF
len: 16
d_gene: TRBD2
v_gene: TRBV7-8
j_gene: TRBJ2-1
abundance: few

CDR3nt: TGTGCCAGCAGTGGCGGGGGGGCCTACGAGCAGTACTTC
CDR3aa: CASSGGGAYEQYF
len: 13
d_gene: TRBD2
v_gene: TRBV7-2
j_gene: TRBJ2-7
abundance: NA

CDR3nt: TGTGCCAGCAGTGATGGGGAGACCGATGAGCAGTTCTTC
CDR3aa: CASSDGETDEQFF
len: 13
d_gene: NA
v_gene: TRBV24-1
j_gene: TRBJ2-1
abundance: NA

CDR3nt: TGTGCCAGCAGTTCGGGCGTGGGGGGCTACACCTTC
CDR3aa: CASSSGVGGYTF
len: 12
d_gene: NA
v_gene: TRBV9
j_gene: TRBJ1-2
abundance: NA

CDR3nt: TGTGCCAGCAGCTTAGGCAGCGAGCAAGAGACCCAGTACTTC
CDR3aa: CASSLGSEQETQYF
len: 14
d_gene: NA
v_gene: TRBV5-6
j_gene: TRBJ2-5
abundance: many

CDR3nt: TGTGCCAGCAGCTTGGCACTAGCGGGGGATCCCAATGAGCTGACTTTC
CDR3aa: CASSLALAGDPNELTF
len: 16
d_gene: TRBD2
v_gene: TRBV7-9
j_gene: TRBJ2-6
abundance: NA

CDR3nt: TGTGCCAGCAGCTTAGGACAGCACTGGAACACTGAAGCTTTCTTT
CDR3aa: CASSLGQHWNTEAFF
len: 15
d_gene: NA
v_gene: TRBV11-3
j_gene: TRBJ1-1
abundance: NA

CDR3nt: TGCAGTGCTAGCGGCGGGAACTACGAGCAGTACTTC
CDR3aa: CSASGGNYEQYF
len: 12
d_gene: NA
v_gene: TRBV20-1
j_gene: TRBJ2-7
abundance: NA

CDR3nt: TGTGCCACCGGCGGCGGGGGCACAGCCTCGCAGCAGTACTTC
CDR3aa: CATGGGGTASQQYF
len: 14
d_gene: NA
v_gene: TRBV2
j_gene: TRBJ2-7
abundance: NA

CDR3nt: TGTGCCAGCAGCTTGGAGAGGGACGGGCTGCAGTATTTT
CDR3aa: CASSLERDGLQYF
len: 13
d_gene: NA
v_gene: TRBV5-1
j_gene: TRBJ2-3
abundance: NA

CDR3nt: TGCAGTGCAAAAGGTCCGTCCGAGGGAAGCTCCTATAATTCACCCCTCCACTTT
CDR3aa: CSAKGPSEGSSYNSPLHF
len: 18
d_gene: NA
v_gene: TRBV20-1
j_gene: TRBJ1-6
abundance: NA

CDR3nt: TGTGCCAGCAATGGGGGCGAGTCCTACGAGCAGTACTTC
CDR3aa: CASNGGESYEQYF
len: 13
d_gene: NA
v_gene: TRBV9
j_gene: TRBJ2-7
abundance: NA

CDR3nt: TGTGCCAGCAGCTTTCAAACCAGCGGGGGGATTTTTGGGCAGTTCTTC
CDR3aa: CASSFQTSGGIFGQFF
len: 16
d_gene: TRBD2
v_gene: TRBV7-2
j_gene: TRBJ2-1
abundance: NA

CDR3nt: TGTGCCAGCAGCTTAGAACAAAGCGGGGGGAGCGATGAGTTT
CDR3aa: CASSLEQSGGSDEF
len: 14
d_gene: NA
v_gene: TRBV7-9
j_gene: TRBJ1-1
abundance: NA

CDR3nt: TGTGCCACCAGTGATTCGGGACAGGACACCGGGGAGCTGTTTTTT
CDR3aa: CATSDSGQDTGELFF
len: 15
d_gene: TRBD1
v_gene: TRBV24-1
j_gene: TRBJ2-2
abundance: NA

CDR3nt: TGTGCCAGCAGCTTTCAAAGAAGCGGGGGTAGTCTCTACAATGAGCAGTTCTTC
CDR3aa: CASSFQRSGGSLYNEQFF
len: 18
d_gene: TRBD2
v_gene: TRBV7-9
j_gene: TRBJ2-1
abundance: NA

CDR3nt: TGTGCCAGCAGACTGACAGGGGGAACCTACAACCTCCAGTTCTTC
CDR3aa: CASRLTGGTYNLQFF
len: 15
d_gene: TRBD1
v_gene: TRBV7-8
j_gene: TRBJ2-1
abundance: NA

CDR3nt: TGTGCCAGCGGAGGAGCTGGGAACATTCAGTCCTTCGAAAACATTCAGTACTTC
CDR3aa: CASGGAGNIQSFENIQYF
len: 18
d_gene: NA
v_gene: TRBV9
j_gene: TRBJ2-4
abundance: NA

CDR3nt: TGTGCCATCAAGGTCGCTAATGAGCAGTTCTTC
CDR3aa: CAIKVANEQFF
len: 11
d_gene: NA
v_gene: TRBV10-3
j_gene: TRBJ2-1
abundance: NA

CDR3nt: TGTGCCAGCAGTCCGACGTCGTTCTACAATACGCAGTACTTC
CDR3aa: CASSPTSFYNTQYF
len: 14
d_gene: NA
v_gene: TRBV15
j_gene: TRBJ2-7
abundance: NA

CDR3nt: TGTGCCACCAGCAGCGCCCGACTTCAAGAGACCCAGTACTTC
CDR3aa: CATSSARLQETQYF
len: 14
d_gene: NA
v_gene: TRBV15
j_gene: TRBJ2-5
abundance: many

CDR3nt: TGCGCCAGCAGCTTGGATCGTAGCGGCACAGATACGCAGTATTTT
CDR3aa: CASSLDRSGTDTQYF
len: 15
d_gene: NA
v_gene: TRBV11-3
j_gene: TRBJ2-3
abundance: NA

CDR3nt: TGCAGTGCTAGAGCCGGGACAGGGGATTTAGATACGCAGTATTTT
CDR3aa: CSARAGTGDLDTQYF
len: 15
d_gene: TRBD1
v_gene: TRBV20-1
j_gene: TRBJ2-3
abundance: NA

CDR3nt: TGCGCCAGCAGCTTCGAAGGAGGTCCCGATCCGCAGCATCATTTT
CDR3aa: CASSFEGGPDPQHHF
len: 15
d_gene: NA
v_gene: TRBV7-9
j_gene: TRBJ1-5
abundance: NA

CDR3nt: TGTGCCAGCAGCTTAGCGGGAGGGCGCTATACGCAGTGCTACACCTTC
CDR3aa: CASSLAGGRYTQCYTF
len: 16
d_gene: NA
v_gene: TRBV7-8
j_gene: TRBJ1-2
abundance: NA

CDR3nt: TGTGCCAGCAGCTTAGCCAGAGGCTCCGATACTTCGCACCTCCACTTT
CDR3aa: CASSLARGSDTSHLHF
len: 16
d_gene: NA
v_gene: TRBV7-8
j_gene: TRBJ1-6
abundance: once

CDR3nt: TGCAGTGCTAGAGGTGTGTTTAGGGGGGATACGCGGTATTTT
CDR3aa: CSARGVFRGDTRYF
len: 14
d_gene: NA
v_gene: TRBV20-1
j_gene: TRBJ2-3
abundance: NA

CDR3nt: TGTGCCAGCTGCAGAGGGGCCAACGCCGAGACCCAGTACTTC
CDR3aa: CASCRGANAETQYF
len: 14
d_gene: NA
v_gene: TRBV7-3
j_gene: TRBJ2-5
abundance: NA

CDR3nt: TGTGCCAGCGGGGACGGGGGCACTTGGGGGGAGACCCAGTACTTC
CDR3aa: CASGDGGTWGETQYF
len: 15
d_gene: NA
v_gene: TRBV2
j_gene: TRBJ2-5
abundance: NA

CDR3nt: TGTGCCAGTACGGAAAGCAATCAGCCCCAGCATTTT
CDR3aa: CASTESNQPQHF
len: 12
d_gene: NA
v_gene: TRBV2
j_gene: TRBJ1-5
abundance: few

CDR3nt: TGTGCCATCAGTGAGTCAGGACAGGGGTCAATACAAGAGACCCAGTACTTC
CDR3aa: CAISESGQGSIQETQYF
len: 17
d_gene: TRBD1
v_gene: TRBV10-3
j_gene: TRBJ2-5
abundance: NA

CDR3nt: TGTGCCAGCGGGTACTGGGGCACAGATACGCCGTATTTTTTT
CDR3aa: CASGYWGTDTPYFF
len: 14
d_gene: NA
v_gene: TRBV2
j_gene: TRBJ2-3
abundance: NA

CDR3nt: TGTGCCAGCAGCTTGACAGCAGACGCCGACTATGGCTACACCTTC
CDR3aa: CASSLTADADYGYTF
len: 15
d_gene: NA
v_gene: TRBV9
j_gene: TRBJ1-2
abundance: once

CDR3nt: TGTGCCAGCAGCCTACAAGGGGGCACCCGGACCCAGTATTTT
CDR3aa: CASSLQGGTRTQYF
len: 14
d_gene: TRBD1
v_gene: TRBV7-2
j_gene: TRBJ2-3
abundance: NA